The 25 T cell receptor beta chains listed next were all sequenced from one sample in a study of beta chain features in type 1 diabetes. As every portion of the isolated RNA was reverse transcribed, the sequencing read expressed TCRB transcripts. This table comes from immunoSEQ multiplex PCR, and its TCRdb copy is limited to in-frame clones, with some not included. The table includes 300,000 or so clones, 6.5% to 10% detected once. Sequenced material: central memory CD4+ T cells from blood. Receptors were obtained from a woman under 30 in good health.

This clone has a count of ten or more. This chain links TRBV15 with TRBJ2-3; D uncertain. Germline values: CDR1 LNHNV, CDR2 YYDKDF (reference sequence). V was clipped by 5 bases and J by 7 bases, with 10 bases between them. This CDR3 region has 12 residues. The CDR3 region is CATSHDANTQYF. Here the CDR3 DNA reads TGTGCCACCAGCCATGACGCAAATACGCAGTATTTT.

This clone has just a few counts. The rearrangement links TRBV6-5 to TRBJ2-2; D gene uncertain. The germline V gene encodes CDR1 MNHEY and CDR2 SVGAGI. The CDR3 has 13 amino acids. V was cut by 6 bases and J by 4 bases, with 9 bases left in between. DNA for the CDR3: TGTGCCAGCAGCCCCGCGGCCACCGGGGAGCTGTTTTTT. It is translated as CASSPAATGELFF.

There are a few counts of this clone. This rearrangement joins TRBV9 to TRBJ2-1; maybe TRBD2 (6 bases). This CDR3 comprises 14 residues. The ends were cut back, 0 bases at V and 9 bases at J, with 13 bases in the middle. Germline lookup yields CDR1 SGDLS and CDR2 YYNGEE. CDR3 DNA: TGTGCCAGCAGCGTAGGCGGGACCTCATCTGAGCAGTTCTTC. This codes for CASSVGGTSSEQFF.

The chain uses TRBV9 and TRBJ2-2; 9 bases match TRBD1. This CDR3 spans 14 amino acids. CDR1 and CDR2 (germline): SGDLS, YYNGEE. V lost 3 bases and J lost 7; bases outside the gene matches: 4. This CDR3 is CASSATGGNGELFF. CDR3 sequence (DNA): TGTGCCAGCAGCGCGACAGGGGGGAACGGGGAGCTGTTTTTT.

This clone has a handful of counts. This rearrangement joins TRBV28 to TRBJ2-3; the D gene is possibly TRBD2 (5 bases). In germline, CDR1 is MDHEN, CDR2 SYDVKM. There are 16 residues in the CDR3. Trimming stripped 2 bases from V and 2 bases from J, with 14 bases between. The CDR3 sequence is CASSLSGSGNTDTQYF. Written as DNA, the CDR3 is TGTGCCAGCAGTTTAAGTGGGTCGGGAAACACAGATACGCAGTATTTT.

V is TRBV9 and J is TRBJ1-2; possible D gene TRBD1, 6 bases. CDR3 length: 15 residues. V lost 4 bases to trimming and J lost 5 bases, with 18 bases between them. CDR1 and CDR2 (germline): SGDLS, YYNGEE. CDR3 region: CASSTAGAPIYGYTF. CDR3 DNA sequence: TGTGCCAGCAGCACCGCAGGGGCTCCTATATATGGCTACACCTTC.

This clone was picked up a small number of times. This chain connects TRBV4-2 to TRBJ1-2, with D possibly being TRBD1 (5 bases). Per the germline V gene, CDR1 is LGHNA and CDR2 is YNFKEQ. CDR3 size: 14 residues. Trimming removed 1 base at V and 1 base at J, with 7 bases between. The CDR3 sequence: CASSQAGNNYGYTF. The CDR3 DNA sequence: TGTGCCAGCAGCCAAGCAGGGAATAACTATGGCTACACCTTC.

This clone has just a few counts. The CDR3 sequence is CASKPDGGKTQYF. The CDR3 bases are TGTGCCAGCAAGCCGGACGGTGGGAAGACCCAGTACTTC. This chain uses TRBV2 with TRBJ2-5; D is unclear. V was shortened by 7 bases and J by 6 bases, with 15 bases between the two germline ends. CDR3 length: 13 residues. Germline V gene lookup returns CDR1 SNHLY and CDR2 FYNNEI.

V usage is TRBV7-9 and J usage is TRBJ2-6; possible D gene TRBD1, 6 bases. This CDR3 is 15 amino acids long. Trimming took off 6 bases at V and 2 bases at J, with 11 bases between the two ends. The germline V gene has CDR1 SEHNR and CDR2 FQNEAQ (reference sequence). CDR3 amino acids: CASSHDRTGANVLTF. For the CDR3, the DNA is TGTGCCAGCAGTCACGACAGGACTGGGGCCAACGTCCTGACTTTC.

The chain has TRBV7-3 and TRBJ2-1; D is possibly TRBD2 (5 bases). The CDR3 has 14 amino acids. Germline CDR1 SGHTA, CDR2 FQGTGA. Trimming shortened V by 6 bases and J by 4 bases, and 13 bases separated the two germline ends. CDR3 DNA: TGTGCCAGCAGTCGAAGCGGAAATTACAATGAGCAGTTCTTC. It specifies CASSRSGNYNEQFF.

This clone was observed a few times. This chain links TRBV5-1 with TRBJ2-7, with D hard to call. CDR1 SGHRS and CDR2 YFSETQ come from the germline V gene. The V gene lost 0 bases and the J gene lost 3 bases, with 13 bases spanning the gap. This CDR3 is 15 amino acids long. The CDR3 nucleotides are TGCGCCAGCAGCTTGGGAGGCAGCAAAGACTACGAGCAGTACTTC. It encodes CASSLGGSKDYEQYF.

This clone was recorded a few times. The chain carries TRBV19 and TRBJ2-3; TRBD1 agrees at 7 bases. V lost 9 bases and J lost 4; bases outside the gene matches: 10. The CDR3 sequence is 14 residues long. The V gene's germline CDR1 is LNHDA and CDR2 SQIVND (reference sequence). The CDR3, as DNA: TGTGCCAGCCAAAGACAGGGAGCTGCAGATACGCAGTATTTT. Protein product: CASQRQGAADTQYF.

Regarding this clone: At one of its ends the junction is not consistent with the germline gene, which may arise from a read error. This sequence joins TRBV7-7 and TRBJ2-5; a weak D match, TRBD2 (7 bases). This CDR3 region has 14 residues. Germline lookup yields CDR1 SSHAT and CDR2 FNYEAQ (reference sequence). The CDR3 nucleotides read TGTGCTAGCAGCTTGGGGGGGCGGCAAGAGACCCAGTACTTC. Encoded protein: CASSLGGRQETQYF.

The CDR3 sequence is CASSQVGHPSTGELFF. CDR3 bases: TGTGCCAGCAGCCAAGTTGGCCACCCGAGCACCGGGGAGCTGTTTTTT. The gene calls are TRBV16 and TRBJ2-2; the D is unclear. V dropped 2 bases and J dropped 4 bases, with 14 bases sitting between them. This CDR3 comprises 16 residues. Germline V gene sequence: CDR1 KGHSY, CDR2 FQNENV.

This clone showed up just a few times. The chain joins TRBV27 to TRBJ2-7, with D maybe TRBD1 (5 bases). Germline V lookup: CDR1 MNHEY, CDR2 SMNVEV (reference sequence). V dropped 7 bases and J dropped 4 bases, with 17 bases sitting between them. The CDR3 length is 14 residues. The DNA for the CDR3 is TGTGCCAGCAAAAGACAGAGTCTGGGTTACGAGCAGTACTTC. This sequence encodes CASKRQSLGYEQYF.

This chain joins TRBV19 and TRBJ2-2; 7 positions agree with TRBD2. The V segment lost 3 bases and the J segment 4 bases; nucleotides outside the gene matches: 8. The CDR3 is 16 residues long. Germline V gene sequence: CDR1 LNHDA, CDR2 SQIVND (reference sequence). Here the CDR3 reads CASSIQAGMATGELFF. The DNA of the CDR3 is TGTGCCAGTAGTATTCAAGCGGGAATGGCCACCGGGGAGCTGTTTTTT.

The CDR3 here is CASSQEIGDTQYF. Written as DNA, the CDR3 is TGTGCCAGCAGCCAAGAGATCGGAGATACGCAGTATTTT. The V call is TRBV4-2, the J call TRBJ2-3; D not resolved. From germline, CDR1 is LGHNA and CDR2 YNFKEQ. The CDR3 runs to 13 residues. Trimming removed 0 bases from V and 5 bases from J, with 6 bases in between.

The chain is built from TRBV5-6 and TRBJ2-6; 7 nucleotides align to TRBD1. This CDR3 is built from 17 residues. V gave up 1 base and J gave up 2 bases; unmatched junction bases: 6. Germline values: CDR1 SGHDT, CDR2 YYEEEE. CDR3 DNA: TGTGCCAGCAGCTTGTTCGACAGGGCGACTGGGGCCAACGTCCTGACTTTC. Translating it yields CASSLFDRATGANVLTF.

The gene calls are TRBV5-1 and TRBJ1-2; tentatively, D is TRBD1 (5 bases). With 0 bases removed from V and 1 base from J, the gap between germline ends came to 10 bases. The CDR3 is 15 amino acids. Germline V CDR1 and CDR2: SGHRS, YFSETQ. The CDR3 spells CASSLDPGLNYGYTF. CDR3 sequence (DNA): TGCGCCAGCAGCTTGGATCCAGGGCTTAACTATGGCTACACCTTC.

The V gene is TRBV28, the J gene TRBJ2-7; 8 bases are a match to TRBD2. Per germline, CDR1 MDHEN and CDR2 SYDVKM. The junction had 7 bases not matched to a gene; V was cut back by 2 bases and J by 4 bases. This CDR3 spans 15 amino acids. Here the CDR3 reads CASSLGVAGRYEQYF. CDR3 in DNA: TGTGCCAGCAGTTTAGGGGTAGCGGGACGATACGAGCAGTACTTC.

The rearrangement links TRBV10-3 to TRBJ2-1; D possibly matches TRBD1 or TRBD2 (5 bases each). The germline V and J ends were trimmed by 2 bases and 12 bases, with 20 bases remaining between them. The CDR3 is 15 amino acids. Germline lookup yields CDR1 ENHRY and CDR2 SYGVKD. CDR3 protein: CAISEPTFMGVGQFF. CDR3 coding DNA: TGTGCCATCAGTGAGCCAACCTTCATGGGGGTGGGGCAGTTCTTC.

A few counts support this clone. The V gene is TRBV6-1, the J gene TRBJ1-1; D is unclear. The CDR3 length is 14 residues. CDR1 is MNHNS and CDR2 is SASEGT in the germline V gene. V lost 2 bases, J lost 5 bases, and 12 bases lay in between. DNA of the CDR3: TGTGCCAGCAGTGAATCCCTGCGGGGAACTGAAGCTTTCTTT. Its protein product is CASSESLRGTEAFF.

This sequence joins TRBV4-1 and TRBJ2-5, with D tentatively TRBD1 (6 bases). The J call may be faulty, since TRBJ2-7 better matches the DNA end. The CDR3 runs 14 residues. Looked up from germline, CDR1 is MGHRA and CDR2 is YSYEKL. This CDR3 is CASSQETGTYEQYF. The DNA for the CDR3 is TGCGCCAGCAGCCAAGAGACAGGAACCTACGAGCAGTACTTC.

The chain carries TRBV7-8 and TRBJ1-1; D possibly corresponds to TRBD1 (6 bases). Germline CDR1 reads SGHVS; CDR2 reads FQNEAQ. The CDR3 totals 15 residues. The V end lost 5 bases, the J end lost 4 bases, and 17 bases lay between the germline ends. The CDR3 DNA reads TGTGCCAGCAGCCCAATAGGGGGGACGGGCACTGAAGCTTTCTTT. Translation: CASSPIGGTGTEAFF.

This clone came up a few times. The rearrangement uses TRBV5-4 and TRBJ2-5, with a possible D match to TRBD2 (5 bases). This CDR3 spans 13 amino acids. The V end lost 4 bases, the J end lost 9 bases, and 16 bases lay between the germline ends. Germline CDR1 SGHNT, CDR2 YYREEE (reference sequence). As DNA, the CDR3 is TGTGCCAGCAGCCCTTTGAAAGCCGGGGCCCAGTACTTC. Protein: CASSPLKAGAQYF.